This T cell receptor beta chain came from a study of T cell responses to AZD1222 COVID-19 vaccine. CDR1 is SNHLY and CDR2 is FYNNEI in the germline V gene. The V and J ends lost 7 bases and 10 bases, in that order; junction bases with no gene match: 11. The CDR3 loop spans 14 amino acids. Remarks on this clone: Antigen unknown.

Findings and limits, study-wide: Repertoire collection took place solely once the T cell response had peaked.

The method was immunoSEQ multiplex PCR; TCRdb's version includes in-frame clones alone and lacks a portion of them. The sample carries some 170,000 clones, under 95% recorded once. The V and J genes are TRBV2 and TRBJ1-4; TRBD1 matches 8 bases. The clonotype was recovered from an adult who received the AZD1222 COVID-19 vaccine. The sample in question was peripheral blood, obtained 28 days after the second AZD1222 dose. The CDR3 sequence: CASTPADRGGKLFF. CDR3 coding DNA: TGTGCCAGCACCCCAGCCGACAGGGGAGGAAAACTGTTTTTT. Full variable domain (remainder filled in from reference TRBV2 and TRBJ1-4): EPEVTQTPSHQVTQMGQEVILRCVPISNHLYFYWYRQILGQKVEFLVSFYNNEISEKSEIFDDQFSVERPDGSNFTLKIRSTKLEDSAMYFCASTPADRGGKLFFGSGTQLSVL.